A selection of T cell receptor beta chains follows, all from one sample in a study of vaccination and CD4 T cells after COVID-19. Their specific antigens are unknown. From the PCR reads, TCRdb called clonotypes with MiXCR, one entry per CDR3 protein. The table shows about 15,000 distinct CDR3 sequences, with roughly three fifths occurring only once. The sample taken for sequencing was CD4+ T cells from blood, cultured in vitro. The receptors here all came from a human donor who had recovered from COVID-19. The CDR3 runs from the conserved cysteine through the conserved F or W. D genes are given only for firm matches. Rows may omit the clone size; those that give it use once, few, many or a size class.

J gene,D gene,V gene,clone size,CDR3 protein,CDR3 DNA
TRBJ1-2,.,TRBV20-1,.,CSANYRRAENYGYTF,TGCAGTGCCAACTACCGGAGAGCGGAGAACTATGGCTACACCTTC
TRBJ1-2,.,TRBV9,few,CASSPTMAHYYGYTF,TGTGCCAGCAGCCCTACCATGGCACACTACTATGGCTACACCTTC
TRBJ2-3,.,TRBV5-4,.,CASSLGFTDTQYF,TGTGCCAGCAGCTTGGGCTTCACAGATACGCAGTATTTT
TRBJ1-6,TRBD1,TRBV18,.,CASSFGTADNSPLHF,TGTGCCAGCTCATTCGGGACAGCAGATAATTCACCCCTCCACTTT
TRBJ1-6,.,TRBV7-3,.,CASSTYPGGNSPLHF,TGTGCCAGCAGCACCTACCCGGGCGGGAATTCACCCCTCCACTTT
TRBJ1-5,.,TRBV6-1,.,CASRRRPGEPQHF,TGTGCCTCTAGGCGGCGGCCTGGGGAGCCCCAGCATTTT
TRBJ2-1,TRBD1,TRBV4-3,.,CASSQDPGQGDEQFF,TGCGCCAGCAGCCAAGACCCGGGACAGGGCGATGAGCAGTTCTTC
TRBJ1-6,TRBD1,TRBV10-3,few,CANRDRGNSPLHF,TGTGCCAACCGGGACAGGGGTAATTCACCCCTCCACTTT
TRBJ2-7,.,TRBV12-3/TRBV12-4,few,CASSFRRSEQYF,TGTGCCAGCAGTTTTAGGAGGTCGGAGCAGTACTTC
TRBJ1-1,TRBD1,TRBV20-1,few,CSARGDRVNTEAFF,TGCAGTGCTAGGGGGGACAGGGTGAACACTGAAGCTTTCTTT
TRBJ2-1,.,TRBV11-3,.,CASSLGRGGEQFF,TGTGCCAGCAGCTTAGGGCGTGGGGGTGAGCAGTTCTTC
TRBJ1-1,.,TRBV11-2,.,CASSHDSGTTEAFF,TGTGCCAGCAGCCACGACAGCGGCACCACTGAAGCTTTCTTT
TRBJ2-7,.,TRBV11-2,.,CASSLVRGDYEQYF,TGTGCCAGCAGCTTAGTCAGGGGGGACTACGAGCAGTACTTC
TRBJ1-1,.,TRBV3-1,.,CASSHLGHANTEAFF,TGTGCCAGCAGCCACTTGGGACACGCGAACACTGAAGCTTTCTTT
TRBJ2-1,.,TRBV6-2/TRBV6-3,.,CASSYGVKAINEQFF,TGTGCCAGCAGTTATGGAGTTAAAGCCATCAATGAGCAGTTCTTC
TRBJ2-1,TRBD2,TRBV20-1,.,CSVPGLAGALSYNEQFF,TGCAGTGTTCCGGGACTAGCGGGAGCCTTGTCCTACAATGAGCAGTTCTTC
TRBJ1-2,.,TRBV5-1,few,CASSLAEFGTGNYGYTF,TGCGCCAGCAGCTTGGCCGAATTCGGGACGGGAAACTATGGCTACACCTTC
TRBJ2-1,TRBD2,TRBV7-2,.,CASSLAQRSGGEQFF,TGTGCCAGCAGCTTAGCGCAGAGAAGCGGGGGGGAGCAGTTCTTC
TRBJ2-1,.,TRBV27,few,CASSFRRELPGIF,TGTGCCAGCAGTTTCCGGAGAGAACTCCCCGGGATCTTC
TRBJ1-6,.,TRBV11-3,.,CASSFGERINSPLHF,TGTGCCAGCAGCTTTGGAGAGAGGATAAATTCACCCCTCCACTTT
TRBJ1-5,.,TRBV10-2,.,CASAGGEAGNQPQHF,TGCGCCAGCGCCGGGGGTGAAGCGGGCAATCAGCCCCAGCATTTT
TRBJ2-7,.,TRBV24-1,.,CAPAYEQYF,TGTGCCCCGGCCTACGAGCAGTACTTC
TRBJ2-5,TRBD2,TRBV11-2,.,CASSLAGLAGGPGQETQYF,TGTGCCAGCAGCTTAGCGGGACTAGCGGGAGGGCCGGGCCAAGAGACCCAGTACTTC
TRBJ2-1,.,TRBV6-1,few,CAGVYGTYNEQFF,TGTGCCGGAGTATACGGAACCTACAATGAGCAGTTCTTC
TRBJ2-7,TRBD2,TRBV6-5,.,CASSYGAAGGPEEQYF,TGTGCCAGCAGTTACGGGGCAGCGGGGGGGCCGGAGGAGCAGTACTTC
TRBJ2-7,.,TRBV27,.,CASSRQGGGSYEQYF,TGTGCCAGCAGCCGCCAGGGGGGAGGCTCCTACGAGCAGTACTTC
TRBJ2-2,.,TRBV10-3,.,CAISFRGVTDGTGELFF,TGTGCCATCAGCTTCAGGGGGGTTACGGATGGCACCGGGGAGCTGTTTTTT
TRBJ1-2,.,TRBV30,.,CAWRTWVDGYTF,TGTGCCTGGAGAACGTGGGTCGATGGCTACACCTTC
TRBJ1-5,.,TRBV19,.,CASSNQNIGPQHF,TGTGCCAGTAGTAATCAGAACATCGGGCCCCAGCATTTT
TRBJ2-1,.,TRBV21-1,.,CASSKEGRKGPIYNEQFF,TGTGCCAGCAGCAAAGAGGGTAGAAAAGGGCCGATCTACAATGAGCAGTTCTTC
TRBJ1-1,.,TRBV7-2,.,CASSPTQGYTEAFF,TGTGCCAGCAGCCCGACCCAAGGATACACTGAAGCTTTCTTT
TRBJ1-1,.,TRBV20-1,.,CSARHGGPRTEAFF,TGCAGTGCTAGACATGGGGGGCCTAGAACTGAAGCTTTCTTT